The present TCR beta chain was sequenced within a study of blood T cell repertoires in COVID-19. Background on the study: The study drew acute and convalescent COVID-19 samples from the United States, Italy and Spain. Sample material is recorded as cDNA or gDNA derived from T cells, B-cell-depleted T cells, or PBMCs.

Germline CDR1 reads SGHRS; CDR2 reads YFSETQ. V shed 2 bases and J shed 6 bases, with 5 bases lying between them. This CDR3 region has 12 residues. As handled by the study authors: Reference gene primer amplification gave estimated nucleated cell counts. Clones were sequenced by immunoSEQ multiplex PCR, and TCRdb holds only the in-frame ones, with some missing. V and J calls plus clone size are reproduced from that table; the DNA served to infer D and trimming. Of about 260,000 clones detected, about 89% appear once; the ten largest clones hold around 9%. This TCR came from a man in his forties or fifties with active or convalescent COVID-19. J is TRBJ2-2 and V is TRBV5-1; D is perhaps TRBD1 (5 bases). Input material: peripheral blood. In DNA, the CDR3 is TGCGCCAGCAGCTTAGGGGCCGGGGAGCTGTTTTTT. This sequence encodes CASSLGAGELFF.